The clone carrying this T cell receptor beta chain was counted between two and nine times. TCRdb keeps only in-frame clones here, not all; method: immunoSEQ multiplex PCR. The table shows about 64,000 clones, with around four fifths occurring only once. This entry is derived from a study of OX40 agonist ivuxolimab in advanced cancers. The V gene's germline CDR1 is SEHNR and CDR2 FQNEAQ (reference sequence). V shed 5 bases and J shed 3 bases, with 10 bases lying between them. The CDR3 length is 13 residues. The sequences come from CD4+ or CD8+ T cells sorted from blood, collected in a trial of the OX40 agonist ivuxolimab. The gene calls are TRBV7-9 and TRBJ1-1; the D is unclear. The origin of this receptor is an adult with an advanced solid tumor such as melanoma, head and neck, liver or kidney cancer. CDR3 DNA sequence: TGTGCCAGCAGCACCGGGGTGGACACTGAAGCTTTCTTT. It specifies CASSTGVDTEAFF. The full variable domain, in which reference TRBV7-9 and TRBJ1-1 provide the parts outside the CDR3, is DTGVSQNPRHKITKRGQNVTFRCDPISEHNRLYWYRQTLGQGPEFLTYFQNEAQLEKSRLLSDRFSAERPKGSFSTLEIQRTEQGDSAMYLCASSTGVDTEAFFGQGTRLTVV.